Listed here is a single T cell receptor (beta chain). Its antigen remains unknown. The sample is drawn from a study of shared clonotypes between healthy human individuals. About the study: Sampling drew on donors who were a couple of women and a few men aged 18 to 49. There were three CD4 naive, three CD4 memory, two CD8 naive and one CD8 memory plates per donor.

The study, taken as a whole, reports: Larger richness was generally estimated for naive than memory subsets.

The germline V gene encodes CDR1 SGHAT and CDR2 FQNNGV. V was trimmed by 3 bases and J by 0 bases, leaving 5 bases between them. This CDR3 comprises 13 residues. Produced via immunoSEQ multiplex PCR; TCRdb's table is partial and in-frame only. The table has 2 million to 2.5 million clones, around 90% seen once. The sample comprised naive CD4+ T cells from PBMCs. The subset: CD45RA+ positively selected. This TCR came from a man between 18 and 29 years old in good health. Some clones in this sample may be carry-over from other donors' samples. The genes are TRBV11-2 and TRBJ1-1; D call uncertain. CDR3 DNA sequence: TGTGCCAGCAGCTTCCATCTGAACACTGAAGCTTTCTTT. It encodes CASSFHLNTEAFF.